This T cell receptor beta chain emerged from a study of shared clonotypes between healthy human individuals. Germline assignment: CDR1 SGHRS and CDR2 YFSETQ. The CDR3 loop spans 12 amino acids. V was pared by 0 bases and J by 8 bases, with 8 bases between. In the case of this clone: Its antigen is unknown. A read error likely explains this, since a far larger clone differs by one base. This sample includes further DNA sequences coding for the same CDR3.

General study points: Represented diversity, genetic and exposure-history alike, was limited by few donors.

Measured with immunoSEQ multiplex PCR; TCRdb has only the in-frame clones, and not every one. The profile shows about 490,000 clones, around 85% of them singletons. With unsorted samples, genomic DNA was obtained from about 100 million PBMCs. The TCR was taken from a woman between 40 and 55 years old in good health. Some clones in this sample may be carry-over from other donors' samples. Source material: PBMCs. The chain couples TRBV5-1 to TRBJ1-1; no clear D gene. This CDR3 reads CASSLAESEAFF. The DNA for the CDR3 is TGCGCCAGCAGCTTGGCCGAAAGCGAAGCTTTCTTT.